Listed below are T cell receptor beta chains from one sample, sequenced in a study of neurological immune-mediated disorders. One entry per CDR3 protein, called by TCRdb with MiXCR from the 5' RACE reads. The data contain tens of thousands of distinct CDR3 sequences, 9.5% to 15% of them singletons. Sample: PBMCs. The receptors shown here come from a man between 60 and 75 years old in good health. The CDR3 runs from the conserved cysteine through the conserved F or W. Each record gives: CDR3 protein, CDR3 DNA, J gene, CDR3 length, clone size, V gene, D gene. The D gene is left open where the match is weak. Size is stated for part of the rows, as once, few or many counts, or as a class when the clone is expanded.

CASSRGYEQYF,TGTGCCAGCAGCCGAGGCTACGAGCAGTACTTC,TRBJ2-7,11,many,TRBV9,-
CASSRILQGEAFF,TGTGCCAGCAGCCGCATTCTACAGGGGGAAGCTTTCTTT,TRBJ1-1,13,many,TRBV14,TRBD1
CASSPLAGVSNNEQFF,TGTGCCAGCAGCCCATTAGCGGGAGTCTCGAACAATGAGCAGTTCTTC,TRBJ2-1,16,many,TRBV7-6,TRBD2
CSARPFDIRYPGANVLTF,TGCAGTGCTAGACCTTTTGACATAAGGTATCCTGGGGCCAACGTCCTGACTTTC,TRBJ2-6,18,many,TRBV20-1,-
CASSLAVGQGNEKLFF,TGCGCCAGCAGCTTGGCCGTCGGACAGGGCAATGAAAAACTGTTTTTT,TRBJ1-4,16,many,TRBV5-1,TRBD1
CASGRPETGEGYTF,TGTGCCAGCGGCAGACCTGAGACAGGGGAAGGTTACACCTTC,TRBJ1-2,14,many,TRBV3-1,TRBD1
CSVGGAGPPDTQYF,TGCAGCGTTGGGGGAGCGGGGCCCCCAGATACGCAGTATTTT,TRBJ2-3,14,-,TRBV29-1,TRBD2
CASSRPWGNTGELFF,TGTGCCAGCAGCCGCCCCTGGGGAAACACCGGGGAGCTGTTTTTT,TRBJ2-2,15,many,TRBV7-2,-
CASSPPSDRNTDTQYF,TGTGCCAGCAGCCCCCCCTCAGACCGAAACACAGATACGCAGTATTTT,TRBJ2-3,16,many,TRBV9,-
CASSSIAGFQETQYF,TGTGCCAGCAGCTCTATAGCGGGGTTCCAAGAGACCCAGTACTTC,TRBJ2-5,15,many,TRBV7-2,TRBD2
CASSWGYEQYF,TGTGCCAGCAGCTGGGGCTACGAGCAGTACTTC,TRBJ2-7,11,many,TRBV28,-
CASSVGGAAETQYF,TGTGCCAGCAGCGTAGGGGGGGCCGCGGAGACCCAGTACTTC,TRBJ2-5,14,-,TRBV9,-
CSERQGLDVQFF,TGCAGCGAGCGACAGGGGTTAGACGTGCAGTTCTTC,TRBJ2-1,12,many,TRBV29-1,TRBD1
CASSFLGGAWTEAFF,TGTGCCAGCAGTTTCCTGGGGGGCGCTTGGACTGAAGCTTTCTTT,TRBJ1-1,15,many,TRBV28,-
CASSQLGQEYF,TGTGCCAGCTCGCAACTCGGACAGGAGTACTTC,TRBJ2-7,11,few,TRBV18,TRBD1
CASSLTGTSSPLHF,TGTGCCAGCAGCTTGACAGGGACGAGTTCACCCCTCCACTTT,TRBJ1-6,14,medium-sized,TRBV7-6,TRBD1
CASSLGIYGYTF,TGTGCCAGCAGTTTAGGGATCTATGGCTACACCTTC,TRBJ1-2,12,many,TRBV12-3/TRBV12-4,-
CSVEVTASGRAYEQFF,TGCAGCGTTGAAGTGACAGCCAGCGGGAGGGCCTATGAGCAGTTCTTC,TRBJ2-1,16,many,TRBV29-1,TRBD2
CASSVRGVHTDTQYF,TGTGCCAGCAGCGTACGTGGGGTACACACAGATACGCAGTATTTT,TRBJ2-3,15,many,TRBV9,-
CASSFLGDNQPQHF,TGTGCCAGCAGCTTTTTAGGGGATAATCAGCCCCAGCATTTT,TRBJ1-5,14,many,TRBV5-5,-
CSAMSTDTQYF,TGCAGTGCCATGTCAACGGATACGCAGTATTTT,TRBJ2-3,11,-,TRBV20-1,-
CASSPRAKGGELFF,TGTGCCAGCAGCCCCCGGGCCAAAGGCGGGGAGCTGTTTTTT,TRBJ2-2,14,many,TRBV14,-
CASSLSGTLSYEQYF,TGTGCCAGCAGTTTATCGGGGACCCTTTCCTACGAGCAGTACTTC,TRBJ2-7,15,medium-sized,TRBV27,-
CSVAPSVAGLGETQYF,TGCAGCGTTGCCCCCTCGGTAGCGGGATTAGGGGAGACCCAGTACTTC,TRBJ2-5,16,many,TRBV29-1,TRBD2
CASSKGGSYNEQFF,TGTGCCAGCAGCAAGGGGGGCTCCTACAATGAGCAGTTCTTC,TRBJ2-1,14,many,TRBV12-3/TRBV12-4,-
CASSSQTRASTDTQYF,TGTGCCAGCAGCTCCCAGACTAGGGCTAGCACAGATACGCAGTATTTT,TRBJ2-3,16,many,TRBV7-2,-
CSARDTGVEAFF,TGCAGTGCCAGGGATACAGGGGTTGAAGCTTTCTTT,TRBJ1-1,12,many,TRBV20-1,TRBD1
CASSRSKGNKTQHF,TGTGCCAGCAGCCGGAGTAAAGGCAATAAGACCCAGCATTTT,TRBJ1-5,14,once,TRBV12-3/TRBV12-4,-
CASSLAARGDYEQYF,TGCGCCAGCAGCTTGGCGGCACGGGGGGACTACGAGCAGTACTTC,TRBJ2-7,15,many,TRBV5-1,TRBD2
CASSLLGPGLNTEAFF,TGCGCCAGCAGCTTGTTAGGCCCAGGTTTGAACACTGAAGCTTTCTTT,TRBJ1-1,16,-,TRBV5-1,-
CASSLIGMGNQPQHF,TGTGCCAGCAGTTTAATTGGGATGGGCAATCAGCCCCAGCATTTT,TRBJ1-5,15,many,TRBV28,-
CASSLGGRYNEQFF,TGTGCCAGCAGCTTGGGGGGGCGTTATAATGAGCAGTTCTTC,TRBJ2-1,14,few,TRBV7-3,-
CSARDSPLNQRTEAFF,TGCAGTGCTAGAGATAGTCCCCTAAACCAGCGGACTGAAGCTTTCTTT,TRBJ1-1,16,many,TRBV20-1,-
CASSQETGVRNEQFF,TGTGCCAGCAGCCAAGAAACAGGGGTGAGGAATGAGCAGTTCTTC,TRBJ2-1,15,many,TRBV14,TRBD1
CASSRREGNGGYTF,TGTGCCAGCAGCCGCCGCGAGGGTAATGGTGGCTACACCTTC,TRBJ1-2,14,many,TRBV7-9,-
CASSPAGGGMQETQYF,TGCGCCAGCAGCCCCGCTGGCGGGGGCATGCAAGAGACCCAGTACTTC,TRBJ2-5,16,many,TRBV5-1,-
CATSRDLAGGVDTQYF,TGTGCCACCAGCAGAGATCTAGCGGGAGGCGTAGATACGCAGTATTTT,TRBJ2-3,16,medium-sized,TRBV15,TRBD2
CASSLVGWATQYF,TGTGCCAGCAGCCTGGTGGGCTGGGCGACCCAGTACTTC,TRBJ2-5,13,-,TRBV5-6,-
CASSLRRKINNEQFF,TGTGCCAGCAGCTTACGACGGAAGATAAACAATGAGCAGTTCTTC,TRBJ2-1,15,many,TRBV5-6,-
CASSLGWGGRSYNEQFF,TGTGCCAGCAGTTTAGGTTGGGGAGGCCGCTCCTACAATGAGCAGTTCTTC,TRBJ2-1,17,many,TRBV27,-
CSARPRDRQNSGNTIYF,TGCAGTGCTAGACCAAGAGACAGGCAAAACTCTGGAAACACCATATATTTT,TRBJ1-3,17,few,TRBV20-1,-
CASSKGPVGETQYF,TGTGCCAGCAGCAAGGGACCAGTTGGGGAGACCCAGTACTTC,TRBJ2-5,14,many,TRBV7-3,-
CASSHRANYGYTF,TGTGCCAGCAGCCATCGAGCAAACTATGGCTACACCTTC,TRBJ1-2,13,many,TRBV7-2,-
CSAEGAAGELFF,TGCAGTGCTGAAGGGGCGGCCGGGGAGCTGTTTTTT,TRBJ2-2,12,many,TRBV20-1,-
CSAFLPVFRNEQFF,TGCAGTGCTTTCCTACCAGTCTTTCGAAATGAGCAGTTCTTC,TRBJ2-1,14,medium-sized,TRBV20-1,-
CASTKNDRYQETQYF,TGTGCCAGCACCAAAAATGACAGGTACCAAGAGACCCAGTACTTC,TRBJ2-5,15,many,TRBV12-3/TRBV12-4,-
CASSPGTSVEQFF,TGTGCCAGCAGCCCAGGGACTAGCGTGGAGCAGTTCTTC,TRBJ2-1,13,many,TRBV7-9,TRBD2
CASSSGQGKAYEQYF,TGCGCCAGCAGCTCGGGACAGGGCAAAGCCTACGAGCAGTACTTC,TRBJ2-7,15,many,TRBV5-1,TRBD1